This TCR beta chain was recovered during a study of control samples from healthy donors and cancer patients. Some clones are missing from TCRdb's copy, which holds only in-frame ones; the method was immunoSEQ multiplex PCR. The repertoire holds some 140,000 clones, over 85% seen once, with around 6.9% in the top ten. Germline CDR1 MNHNY, CDR2 SVGAGI (reference sequence). J lost 6 bases, V lost 5 bases, and 21 bases had no gene match. The CDR3 loop spans 18 amino acids. The sequence was collected from a man aged 50 to 59 with head and neck cancer. The sample consisted of PBMCs. V and J are TRBV6-6 and TRBJ2-7; 8 bases match TRBD1. CDR3 sequence reads: CASSRTFGAGGRMSEQYF. CDR3 sequence (DNA): TGTGCCAGCAGTCGAACGTTTGGAGCAGGGGGCAGGATGTCCGAGCAGTACTTC.